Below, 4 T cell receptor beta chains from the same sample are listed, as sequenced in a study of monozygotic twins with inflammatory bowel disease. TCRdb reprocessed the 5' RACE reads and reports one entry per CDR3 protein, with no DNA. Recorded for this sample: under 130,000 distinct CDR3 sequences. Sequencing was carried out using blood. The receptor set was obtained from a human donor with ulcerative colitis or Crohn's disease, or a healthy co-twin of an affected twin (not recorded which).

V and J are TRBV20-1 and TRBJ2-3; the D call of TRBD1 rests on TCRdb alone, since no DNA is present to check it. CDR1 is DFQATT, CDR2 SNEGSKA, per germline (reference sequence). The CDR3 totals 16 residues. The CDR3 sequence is CSARDQVGENTDTQYF.

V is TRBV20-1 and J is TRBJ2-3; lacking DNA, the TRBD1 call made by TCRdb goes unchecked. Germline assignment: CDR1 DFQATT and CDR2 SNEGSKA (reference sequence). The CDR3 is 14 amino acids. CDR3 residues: CSARVGGGSDTQYF.

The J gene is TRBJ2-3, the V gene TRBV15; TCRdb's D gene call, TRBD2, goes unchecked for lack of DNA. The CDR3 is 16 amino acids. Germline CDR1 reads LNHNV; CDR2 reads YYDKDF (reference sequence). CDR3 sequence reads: CATSRDAVSGGNTQYF. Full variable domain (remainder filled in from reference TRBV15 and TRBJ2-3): DAMVIQNPRYQVTQFGKPVTLSCSQTLNHNVMYWYQQKSSQAPKLLFHYYDKDFNNEADTPDNFQSRRPNTSFCFLDIRSPGLGDTAMYLCATSRDAVSGGNTQYFGPGTRLTVL.

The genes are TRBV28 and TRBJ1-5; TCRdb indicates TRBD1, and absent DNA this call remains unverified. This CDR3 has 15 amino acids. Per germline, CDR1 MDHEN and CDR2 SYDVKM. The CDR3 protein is CASSPTRGGNQPQHF.